A single sample gave rise to the 24 T cell receptor beta chains below, sequenced in a study of blood T cell repertoires in COVID-19. Clones were sequenced by immunoSEQ multiplex PCR, and TCRdb holds only the in-frame ones, with some missing. The table records 110,000 to 150,000 clones, roughly 90% of them present only once. The sequencing input was PBMCs or T cells enriched from blood (not recorded which). The receptors come from a man aged 50-60 years who had recovered from COVID-19.

The chain combines TRBV14 with TRBJ1-2; D unresolved. V lost 0 bases, J lost 2 bases, and 19 bases lay in between. Germline V gene lookup returns CDR1 SGHDN and CDR2 FVKESK. This CDR3 comprises 18 residues. The CDR3 bases are TGTGCCAGCAGCCAAGATACCCTCATAGATTCTTACAACTATGGCTACACCTTC. Residues: CASSQDTLIDSYNYGYTF. The variable domain in full, completed from reference TRBV14 and TRBJ1-2, reads EAGVTQFPSHSVIEKGQTVTLRCDPISGHDNLYWYRRVMGKEIKFLLHFVKESKQDESGMPNNRFLAERTGGTYSTLKVQPAELEDSGVYFCASSQDTLIDSYNYGYTFGSGTRLTVV.

The genes are TRBV28 and TRBJ1-1, with a possible D match to TRBD1 (5 bases). From germline, CDR1 is MDHEN and CDR2 SYDVKM. This CDR3 has 13 amino acids. V lost 9 bases and J 0 bases, leaving 11 bases between the germline ends. CDR3 nucleotides: TGTGCCAGTACAGGTTGGGTGAACACTGAAGCTTTCTTT. It yields the protein CASTGWVNTEAFF.

The chain employs TRBV7-9 and TRBJ1-4, with D unresolved. Germline V CDR1 and CDR2: SEHNR, FQNEAQ (reference sequence). CDR3 length: 14 residues. Trimming removed 5 bases from V and 8 bases from J, with 15 bases in between. The CDR3, as DNA: TGTGCCAGCAGCCTACCCCGACAAGGCGAAAAACTGTTTTTT. Its protein product is CASSLPRQGEKLFF.

This clone was observed once. The rearrangement joins TRBV7-8 to TRBJ1-3; perhaps TRBD1 as D (6 bases). Trimming pared 5 bases from V and 7 bases from J, leaving 18 bases between. The CDR3 length is 15 residues. Germline V gives CDR1 SGHVS, CDR2 FQNEAQ. The CDR3 here is CASSQPGDGGNTIYF. The DNA for the CDR3 is TGTGCCAGCAGCCAGCCAGGGGACGGGGGGAACACCATATATTTT.

The chain joins TRBV7-2 to TRBJ2-1; 9 bases match TRBD2. V lost 8 bases, J lost 0 bases, and 8 bases stayed unmatched. The length of the CDR3 is 16 residues. CDR1 is SGHTA, CDR2 FQGNSA, per germline. In DNA, the CDR3 is TGTGCCAGCGGCGTAGCGGGAGTCCCCTCCTACAATGAGCAGTTCTTC. This encodes CASGVAGVPSYNEQFF.

The chain recombines TRBV18 with TRBJ2-2; 14 bases line up with TRBD2. This CDR3 region has 17 residues. V gave up 6 bases and J gave up 0 bases; unmatched junction bases: 3. Germline values: CDR1 KGHSH, CDR2 LQKENI. As DNA, the CDR3 is TGTGCCAGCTCTAGGACTAGCGGGGGGCCGAACACCGGGGAGCTGTTTTTT. Its translation is CASSRTSGGPNTGELFF.

CDR3 nucleotides: TGCGCCAGCAGCCGGGAACAGGGCGTGATCCTCTACGAGCAGTACTTC. Translating it yields CASSREQGVILYEQYF. The chain uses TRBV4-1 and TRBJ2-7, with TRBD1 as a possible D gene (6 bases). The CDR3 loop spans 16 amino acids. The V end lost 4 bases, the J end lost 3 bases, and 19 bases lay between the germline ends. Germline CDR1 MGHRA, CDR2 YSYEKL.

V is TRBV30 and J is TRBJ1-5; D not certain. The CDR3 extends over 13 amino acids. Between the trimmed V and J ends, which lost 2 bases and 2 bases, there was a span of 7 bases. CDR1 is GTSNPN and CDR2 is SVGIG in the germline V gene (reference sequence). The CDR3 nucleotides are TGTGCCTGGAGTTCCGGGGGCAATCAGCCCCAGCATTTT. This codes for CAWSSGGNQPQHF. Full variable domain (outside the CDR3, taken from reference TRBV30 and TRBJ1-5): SQTIHQWPATLVQPVGSPLSLECTVEGTSNPNLYWYRQAAGRGLQLLFYSVGIGQISSEVPQNLSASRPQDRQFILSSKKLLLSDSGFYLCAWSSGGNQPQHFGDGTRLSIL.

This chain connects TRBV6-5 to TRBJ1-3; 8 nucleotides align to TRBD1. The length of the CDR3 is 15 residues. CDR1 and CDR2 (germline): MNHEY, SVGAGI. Unmatched junction bases numbered 3, after V lost 2 bases and J lost 3 bases. The DNA for the CDR3 is TGTGCCAGCAGTTACCTACAGGGGGGTGGAAACACCATATATTTT. This sequence encodes CASSYLQGGGNTIYF.

CDR3 nucleotides: TGTGCCAGCTCACCGTCGACTAGAACCCAAGAGACCCAGTACTTC. This encodes CASSPSTRTQETQYF. The chain links TRBV18 to TRBJ2-5, with D perhaps matching TRBD2 (6 bases). The CDR3 runs 15 residues. V shed 3 bases and J shed 1 base, with 12 bases lying between them. Germline-derived CDR1 and CDR2 are KGHSH and LQKENI.

This chain uses TRBV7-6 with TRBJ2-7; the match to TRBD1 covers 8 bases. The germline CDR1 and CDR2 sequences are SGHVS and FNYEAQ. V gave up 5 bases and J gave up 3 bases; unmatched junction bases: 12. The CDR3 loop spans 16 amino acids. CDR3 in amino acids: CASSIGTGRSGYEQYV. For the CDR3, the DNA is TGTGCCAGCAGCATAGGGACAGGACGCTCGGGCTACGAGCAGTACGTC.

The chain is built from TRBV4-3 and TRBJ1-5; no definite D call. Germline lookup yields CDR1 LGHNA and CDR2 YSLEER. The germline V and J ends were trimmed by 0 bases and 10 bases, with 16 bases remaining between them. This CDR3 comprises 15 residues. CDR3 nucleotide sequence: TGCGCCAGCAGCCAAGATCGGGTCGGCGGGTCCCCCCAGCATTTT. Translating gives CASSQDRVGGSPQHF.

This clone was counted between two and nine times. The chain carries TRBV19 and TRBJ1-1, with D tentatively TRBD1 (6 bases). V lost 7 bases to trimming and J lost 4 bases, with 19 bases between them. This CDR3 is 15 amino acids long. Germline V lookup: CDR1 LNHDA, CDR2 SQIVND (reference sequence). The CDR3 DNA is TGTGCCAGTACTTCCAGGGGAAGTGGTATCACTGAAGCTTTCTTT. It specifies CASTSRGSGITEAFF. Looking up the rest from reference TRBV19 and TRBJ1-1 gives the full variable domain: DGGITQSPKYLFRKEGQNVTLSCEQNLNHDAMYWYRQDPGQGLRLIYYSQIVNDFQKGDIAEGYSVSREKKESFPLTVTSAQKNPTAFYLCASTSRGSGITEAFFGQGTRLTVV.

V is TRBV9 and J is TRBJ2-1; maybe TRBD2 (6 bases). V was shortened by 3 bases and J by 4 bases, with 14 bases between the two germline ends. The CDR3 runs 15 residues. Per the germline V gene, CDR1 is SGDLS and CDR2 is YYNGEE. The CDR3 protein is CASSGRDGGYNEQFF. CDR3 nucleotide sequence: TGTGCCAGCAGCGGCCGGGACGGAGGGTACAATGAGCAGTTCTTC.

The gene calls are TRBV7-8 and TRBJ2-2, with D possibly being TRBD1 (6 bases). Trimming left V 5 bases short and J 6 bases short, with 16 bases between. Per the germline V gene, CDR1 is SGHVS and CDR2 is FQNEAQ. CDR3 size: 15 residues. The CDR3 DNA follows: TGTGCCAGCAGCCCGTCCCAACAGGGAGCCGGGGAGCTGTTTTTT. Protein: CASSPSQQGAGELFF.

In this sample, this clone turned up a few times. The J gene is TRBJ2-7, the V gene TRBV28, with D tentatively TRBD2 (6 bases). Trimming left V 5 bases short and J 2 bases short, with 19 bases between. The CDR3 covers 16 residues. Germline-derived CDR1 and CDR2 are MDHEN and SYDVKM. The CDR3 region is CASSPDTRTTTYEQYF. Here the CDR3 DNA reads TGTGCCAGCAGTCCGGACACAAGGACTACAACCTACGAGCAGTACTTC.

V and J are TRBV5-4 and TRBJ2-1, with 7 bases aligning to TRBD1. The CDR3 is 14 amino acids. CDR1 and CDR2 (germline): SGHNT, YYREEE (reference sequence). J gave up 8 bases and V 4 bases, and 9 bases lay outside the gene matches. The CDR3 reads CASSIPGQRDEQFF. Here the CDR3 DNA reads TGTGCCAGCAGCATACCGGGACAGAGGGATGAGCAGTTCTTC.

This clone has only one observation. This rearrangement joins TRBV5-1 to TRBJ1-2; D is possibly TRBD1 (6 bases). Trimming pared 5 bases from V and 3 bases from J, leaving 23 bases between. There are 17 residues in the CDR3. Germline values: CDR1 SGHRS, CDR2 YFSETQ. The CDR3 DNA is TGCGCCAGCAGGGACGGTACCACAGGGTATTACGACTATGGCTACACCTTC. Translating it yields CASRDGTTGYYDYGYTF.

The genes are TRBV5-6 and TRBJ1-2; 10 bases are shared with TRBD1. CDR1 and CDR2 from the germline V gene are SGHDT and YYEEEE. The J segment lost 7 bases and the V segment lost 7 bases, leaving 10 bases of the junction unmatched. This CDR3 region has 14 residues. CDR3 in amino acids: CASGRGQGTSGYTF. CDR3 DNA sequence: TGTGCCAGCGGCCGGGGACAGGGGACGAGTGGCTACACCTTC.

The chain couples TRBV5-1 to TRBJ1-1, with a tentative D call TRBD1 (6 bases). The V gene lost 4 bases and the J gene lost 2 bases, with 21 bases spanning the gap. The CDR3 has 17 residues. The V gene's germline CDR1 is SGHRS and CDR2 YFSETQ. CDR3 DNA sequence: TGCGCCAGCAGCGCACCGGACGGACAGTTGGTTAACACTGAAGCTTTCTTT. This translates into CASSAPDGQLVNTEAFF.

The chain recombines TRBV28 with TRBJ1-6, with 9 positions matching TRBD1. The germline CDR1 and CDR2 sequences are MDHEN and SYDVKM. V lost 9 bases and J lost 9; bases outside the gene matches: 3. This CDR3 spans 12 amino acids. The CDR3 nucleotides are TGTGCCAGTAAGACAGGGGGTTCACCCCTCCACTTT. This encodes CASKTGGSPLHF.

This chain connects TRBV3-1 (or the pseudogene TRBV3-2) to TRBJ2-5; 7 positions match TRBD2. This CDR3 region has 19 residues. Trimming at V came to 8 bases and at J to 4 bases, leaving 25 bases not matched to a gene. The V gene's germline CDR1 is LGHDT and CDR2 YNNKEL (reference sequence). CDR3 sequence reads: CASGLSTTKYGRRRETQYF. CDR3 nucleotides: TGTGCCAGCGGCCTCTCTACCACAAAATACGGGAGGCGGCGAGAGACCCAGTACTTC.

The chain uses TRBV11-2 and TRBJ1-3, with 7 bases aligning to TRBD1. The ends lost 4 bases at V and 4 bases at J; junction bases unmatched: 7. Germline V CDR1 and CDR2: SGHAT, FQNNGV. The length of the CDR3 is 15 residues. CDR3 sequence (DNA): TGTGCCAGCAGCTCTACAGGGGTGAGAGGAAACACCATATATTTT. This gives the protein CASSSTGVRGNTIYF.

This clone is a singleton in its sample. The chain links TRBV7-3 to TRBJ2-3; TRBD2 is a possible D gene (5 bases). The germline CDR1 and CDR2 sequences are SGHTA and FQGTGA. With 5 bases removed from V and 4 bases from J, the gap between germline ends came to 10 bases. The CDR3 extends over 13 amino acids. CDR3 sequence reads: CASSPGVPDTQYF. The CDR3 DNA reads TGTGCCAGCAGCCCCGGGGTGCCAGATACGCAGTATTTT.